This entry describes one T cell receptor beta chain. Its antigen is undetermined. This entry comes from a study of shared clonotypes between healthy human individuals. All participating donors were Caucasian adults from Nashville, Tennessee. Overall study findings and caveats: It was anticipated that sequencing depth would influence how many clonotypes donors shared.

Profiled with immunoSEQ multiplex PCR; TCRdb holds only in-frame clones, not every one. The sample lists over 400,000 clones, about 84% occurring once. This CDR3 comprises 15 residues. Germline V gene data show CDR1 as SGHNT and CDR2 as YYREEE (reference sequence). The germline V and J ends were trimmed by 0 bases and 6 bases, with 14 bases remaining between them. V gene TRBV5-4 combines with J gene TRBJ2-3, with D tentatively TRBD1 or TRBD2 (5 bases each). The sequence was obtained from a woman between 40 and 55 years old in good health. Some clones in this sample may be carry-over from other donors' samples. The specimen sequenced was PBMCs. The CDR3 region has the DNA TGTGCCAGCAGCTTGGGGGACGGTCCGCGTGATACGCAGTATTTT. This translates into CASSLGDGPRDTQYF.